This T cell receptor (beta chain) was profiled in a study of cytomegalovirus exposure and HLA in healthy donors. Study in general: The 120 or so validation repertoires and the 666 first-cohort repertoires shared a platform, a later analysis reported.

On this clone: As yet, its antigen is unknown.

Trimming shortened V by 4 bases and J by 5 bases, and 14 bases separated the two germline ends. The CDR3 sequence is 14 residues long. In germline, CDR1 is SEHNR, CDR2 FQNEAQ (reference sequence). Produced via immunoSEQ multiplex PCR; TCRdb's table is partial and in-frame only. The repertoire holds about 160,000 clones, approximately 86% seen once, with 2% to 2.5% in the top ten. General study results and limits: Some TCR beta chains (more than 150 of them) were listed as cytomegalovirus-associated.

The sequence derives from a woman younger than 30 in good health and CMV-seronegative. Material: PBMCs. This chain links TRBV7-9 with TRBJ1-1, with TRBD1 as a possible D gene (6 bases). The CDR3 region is CASSSRAQGTEAFF. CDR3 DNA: TGTGCCAGCAGCTCCCGGGCCCAGGGGACTGAAGCTTTCTTT.